Described below is a single T cell receptor beta chain sequence and its context. Clones were sequenced by immunoSEQ multiplex PCR, and TCRdb holds only the in-frame ones, with some missing. In the table there are 400,000 or so clones, about 89% of which are singletons. The data were taken from a study of blood T cell repertoires in COVID-19. As for the study in general: From T cells, B-cell-depleted T cells, or PBMCs came the material, which was cDNA or gDNA.

This CDR3 contains 17 residues. CDR1 and CDR2 from the germline V gene are LGHNA and YSLEER. V lost 4 bases and J lost 0; bases outside the gene matches: 4. The receptor was derived from a woman between 40 and 55 years old with COVID-19, enrolled during active disease. Sequenced input: peripheral blood. The gene calls are TRBV4-3 and TRBJ1-4, with 11 positions matching TRBD1. CDR3 sequence reads: CASSRTGQGATNEKLFF. The DNA of the CDR3 is TGCGCCAGCAGCCGAACGGGACAGGGGGCAACTAATGAAAAACTGTTTTTT.